These 26 T cell receptor beta chains were sequenced from one sample in a study of identical twins (dated by TCRdb to about 2016). Receptors were amplified or captured by 5' RACE. TCRdb shows the sequencer as Illumina HiSeq 2000. The public reads were reanalyzed by TCRdb: fastp trimming at Q25, MiXCR alignment, in-frame beta chains only. Identical CDR3 protein sequences are pooled into one entry, listed with their most common genes and DNA. The table for this sample lists 210,000 or so distinct CDR3 sequences; around 6.9% of them were counted only once. The ten top clones hold around 1.8% of the sample. This sample was shared with a second study, whose subject was yellow fever vaccine responses in identical twins.

The specimen was memory (CD45RO+) T cells sorted from blood. The cell subset or site label, as the study defines it: CD45RO+ enriched T cells. These TCRs come from a woman between 18 and 29 years old in good health.

The V call is TRBV7-6, the J call TRBJ2-7; possible D gene TRBD1, 5 bases. Germline loops: CDR1 SGHVS, CDR2 FNYEAQ. The V end lost 1 base, the J end lost 5 bases, and 12 bases lay between the germline ends. The CDR3 covers 14 residues. CDR3 nucleotide sequence: TGTGCCAGCAGCTTAGGGGTGGGGCTCGACGAGCAGTACTTC. Translating it yields CASSLGVGLDEQYF.

This chain joins TRBV7-9 and TRBJ1-2, with D unclear. The V gene's germline CDR1 is SEHNR and CDR2 FQNEAQ (reference sequence). V lost 5 bases, J lost 8 bases, and 21 bases lay in between. The CDR3 has 15 amino acids. This chain's CDR3 is CASSTGMGTSRGYTF. CDR3 nucleotide sequence: TGTGCCAGCAGCACCGGAATGGGAACCTCTCGAGGCTACACCTTC.

This clonotype was observed a few times. This chain links TRBV9 with TRBJ2-5; D uncertain. Germline lookup yields CDR1 SGDLS and CDR2 YYNGEE. This CDR3 is 14 amino acids long. V lost 0 bases and J lost 0, with 6 bases in between. CDR3 coding DNA: TGTGCCAGCAGCGTAGGACCGTACCAAGAGACCCAGTACTTC. Translated: CASSVGPYQETQYF.

This clonotype has just a few counts. V usage is TRBV20-1 and J usage is TRBJ1-5; 8 bases are a match to TRBD1. With 2 bases clipped from V and 5 bases from J, the junction kept 11 bases outside the gene matches. The CDR3 sequence is 16 residues long. Germline assignment: CDR1 DFQATT and CDR2 SNEGSKA (reference sequence). The CDR3 spells CSARTRGQVIHQPQHF. DNA for the CDR3: TGCAGTGCTAGAACTCGGGGACAGGTTATCCATCAGCCCCAGCATTTT.

Comments on this clonotype: An end of the junction does not agree with germline; a read error may underlie this. The rearrangement joins TRBV29-1 to TRBJ2-1, with TRBD2 matching 11 bases. Germline V gene sequence: CDR1 SQVTM, CDR2 ANQGSEA. This CDR3 has 13 residues. CDR3 sequence: CCVDFLAGGEQFF. CDR3 nucleotide sequence: TGCTGCGTTGATTTTCTAGCGGGAGGTGAGCAGTTCTTC.

This clonotype was detected ten times or more. At one end the junction does not follow the germline gene, possibly because of a read error. The chain is built from TRBV12-3 or TRBV12-4 and TRBJ1-6; 9 nucleotides align to TRBD1. The CDR3 runs to 14 residues. CDR3 protein: CASSFGTGFSLLHF. CDR3 DNA: TGTGCCAGCAGTTTTGGGACAGGGTTTTCACTCCTCCACTTT.

The chain combines TRBV5-1 with TRBJ1-5; D unclear. Germline values: CDR1 SGHRS, CDR2 YFSETQ. The CDR3 covers 13 residues. With 0 bases removed from V and 9 bases from J, the gap between germline ends came to 10 bases. The CDR3 loop is CASSLAAGWPQHF. The CDR3, as DNA: TGCGCCAGCAGCTTGGCCGCGGGGTGGCCCCAGCATTTT. Together with reference TRBV5-1 and TRBJ1-5, the CDR3 gives the full variable domain: KAGVTQTPRYLIKTRGQQVTLSCSPISGHRSVSWYQQTPGQGLQFLFEYFSETQRNKGNFPGRFSGRQFSNSRSEMNVSTLELGDSALYLCASSLAAGWPQHFGDGTRLSIL.

This clonotype was seen repeatedly, ten times or more. The chain is built from TRBV29-1 and TRBJ2-2; 9 bases map to TRBD1. The CDR3 has 14 amino acids. The germline gives CDR1 SQVTM, CDR2 ANQGSEA. The V segment lost 4 bases and the J segment 4 bases; nucleotides outside the gene matches: 4. The CDR3 is CSVARQGGTGELFF. Written as DNA, the CDR3 is TGCAGCGTTGCTCGACAGGGGGGCACCGGGGAGCTGTTTTTT.

In DNA form, the CDR3 reads TGTGCCAGCAGTGGAAGCGGGGGCCCAGATACGCAGTATTTT. Translation: CASSGSGGPDTQYF. The chain recombines TRBV6-1 with TRBJ2-3, with 8 bases matching TRBD2. The CDR3 covers 14 residues. The trim removed 4 bases at V and 4 bases at J, leaving 4 bases unmatched. The V gene's germline CDR1 is MNHNS and CDR2 SASEGT.

This clonotype was picked up many times. V and J are TRBV7-2 and TRBJ2-1; D unresolved. There are 14 residues in the CDR3. Trimming left V 5 bases short and J 5 bases short, with 13 bases between. Germline V gene lookup returns CDR1 SGHTA and CDR2 FQGNSA. CDR3 region: CASSPEVGNNEQFF. CDR3 coding DNA: TGTGCCAGCAGCCCTGAGGTGGGAAACAATGAGCAGTTCTTC.

The sample holds a few counts of this clonotype. This chain uses TRBV18 with TRBJ2-1, with 13 bases that match TRBD2. The CDR3 is 19 amino acids. Germline trimming cut 4 bases from V and 0 bases from J; bases unmatched to any gene: 9. CDR1 and CDR2 (germline): KGHSH, LQKENI. CDR3: CASSRDTSGRATSYNEQFF. CDR3 in DNA: TGTGCCAGCTCACGCGACACTAGCGGGAGGGCTACCTCCTACAATGAGCAGTTCTTC.

This clonotype has ten or more counts. The V call is TRBV5-6, the J call TRBJ1-1, with 9 bases identical to TRBD1. The junction had 10 bases not matched to a gene; V was cut back by 2 bases and J by 5 bases. The CDR3 is 16 amino acids. CDR1 is SGHDT, CDR2 YYEEEE, per germline. CDR3 bases: TGTGCCAGCAGCTTTGGAACAGGGGGCCTGAGGACTGAAGCTTTCTTT. As protein: CASSFGTGGLRTEAFF.

This clonotype was recorded many times. The chain combines TRBV4-3 with TRBJ2-3; 12 bases align to TRBD2. With V trimmed by 5 bases and J by 5 bases, 11 bases remained unmatched. In germline, CDR1 is LGHNA, CDR2 YSLEER. There are 17 residues in the CDR3. CDR3 region: CASSVGRLAGAGDTQYF. In DNA form, the CDR3 reads TGCGCCAGCAGCGTAGGGCGACTAGCGGGAGCTGGAGATACGCAGTATTTT.

The sample holds a few counts of this clonotype. V usage is TRBV10-3 and J usage is TRBJ1-4, with D unresolved. Trimming left V 2 bases short and J 1 base short, with 8 bases between. The length of the CDR3 is 15 residues. Germline values: CDR1 ENHRY, CDR2 SYGVKD. The CDR3 here is CAISEGGITNEKLFF. The CDR3 DNA sequence: TGTGCCATCAGTGAGGGAGGGATAACTAATGAAAAACTGTTTTTT.

In this sample, this clonotype turned up many times. CDR3 amino acids: CASSSGTSKSDTQYF. DNA for the CDR3: TGTGCCAGCAGCTCAGGGACTAGCAAGTCAGATACGCAGTATTTT. V gene TRBV7-8 combines with J gene TRBJ2-3; 9 bases fit TRBD2. The germline V gene encodes CDR1 SGHVS and CDR2 FQNEAQ. J was trimmed by 4 bases and V by 4 bases; bases with no gene match: 6. The CDR3 extends over 15 amino acids.

This clonotype was seen more than once but under ten times. This chain connects TRBV15 to TRBJ2-1, with a possible D match to TRBD2 (6 bases). Germline lookup yields CDR1 LNHNV and CDR2 YYDKDF (reference sequence). Trimming took off 9 bases at V and 4 bases at J, with 10 bases between the two ends. The CDR3 is made up of 12 amino acids. The CDR3 spells CATTEGYNEQFF. The CDR3, as DNA: TGTGCCACTACGGAGGGTTACAATGAGCAGTTCTTC.

This chain connects TRBV11-3 to TRBJ2-3; possible D gene TRBD2, 5 bases. There are 15 residues in the CDR3. The V gene lost 3 bases and the J gene lost 0 bases, with 10 bases spanning the gap. The germline gives CDR1 SGHNT, CDR2 YENEEA. CDR3 nucleotides: TGTGCCAGCAGCTTGAGCGGTACCAGCACAGATACGCAGTATTTT. Translating it yields CASSLSGTSTDTQYF.

The V and J genes are TRBV5-1 and TRBJ2-5; 7 nucleotides line up with TRBD2. Losses at the gene ends were 0 bases for V and 4 bases for J; bases not matched to a gene: 3. The CDR3 runs 14 residues. Germline lookup yields CDR1 SGHRS and CDR2 YFSETQ. CDR3 sequence: CASSLGLAVETQYF. The CDR3 DNA reads TGCGCCAGCAGCTTGGGACTAGCTGTAGAGACCCAGTACTTC.

This clonotype appeared many times. The V call is TRBV4-3, the J call TRBJ2-1, with 7 bases identical to TRBD2. Germline V gives CDR1 LGHNA, CDR2 YSLEER. The V and J ends lost 0 bases and 4 bases, in that order; junction bases with no gene match: 3. This CDR3 has 15 residues. For the CDR3, the DNA is TGCGCCAGCAGCCAAGAGGCTAGCGGTTACAATGAGCAGTTCTTC. It specifies CASSQEASGYNEQFF.

The chain uses TRBV28 and TRBJ1-2; D gene unclear. Germline-derived CDR1 and CDR2 are MDHEN and SYDVKM. The CDR3 runs to 13 residues. V dropped 3 bases and J dropped 2 bases, with 7 bases sitting between them. The CDR3 here is CASSFGGNYGYTF. DNA of the CDR3: TGTGCCAGCAGTTTCGGCGGAAACTATGGCTACACCTTC.

The V call is TRBV19, the J call TRBJ1-1, with 7 bases aligning to TRBD1. J lost 8 bases, V lost 6 bases, and 6 bases had no gene match. The CDR3 is 12 residues long. Germline loops: CDR1 LNHDA, CDR2 SQIVND (reference sequence). CDR3 coding DNA: TGTGCCAGTAGATCAGGGGACAGAGAAGCTTTCTTT. Protein product: CASRSGDREAFF.

This clonotype was counted a few times. The chain has TRBV3-1 and TRBJ1-3; D possibly corresponds to TRBD1 (6 bases). V was shortened by 4 bases and J by 2 bases, with 12 bases between the two germline ends. Germline CDR1 LGHDT, CDR2 YNNKEL (reference sequence). The CDR3 is 15 residues long. CDR3 in amino acids: CASSPKQGAGNTIYF. CDR3 DNA: TGTGCCAGCAGCCCTAAACAGGGAGCTGGAAACACCATATATTTT. Full variable domain (remainder filled in from reference TRBV3-1 and TRBJ1-3): DTAVSQTPKYLVTQMGNDKSIKCEQNLGHDTMYWYKQDSKKFLKIMFSYNNKELIINETVPNRFSPKSPDKAHLNLHINSLELGDSAVYFCASSPKQGAGNTIYFGEGSWLTVV.

This clonotype has more than one count but fewer than ten. This chain connects TRBV3-1 to TRBJ2-7; 8 bases map to TRBD2. The germline CDR1 and CDR2 sequences are LGHDT and YNNKEL (reference sequence). The J segment lost 1 base and the V segment lost 2 bases, leaving 4 bases of the junction unmatched. The CDR3 has 15 amino acids. The CDR3, as DNA: TGTGCCAGCAGCCAAATGGTAGCGGGGTCCTACGAGCAGTACTTC. This sequence encodes CASSQMVAGSYEQYF.

The chain links TRBV20-1 to TRBJ2-7; maybe TRBD1 (5 bases). V lost 1 base and J lost 10, with 11 bases in between. The CDR3 length is 11 residues. Germline assignment: CDR1 DFQATT and CDR2 SNEGSKA (reference sequence). The CDR3 loop is CSARADSDQYF. As DNA, the CDR3 is TGCAGTGCTAGAGCTGACAGTGATCAGTACTTC.

This clonotype has a handful of counts. The chain carries TRBV12-3 or TRBV12-4 and TRBJ1-1; possibly TRBD1 for D (5 bases). The CDR3 spans 15 residues. Between the trimmed V and J ends, which lost 7 bases and 1 base, there was a span of 16 bases. CDR3 sequence reads: CASTRIGAGNTEAFF. In DNA, the CDR3 is TGTGCCAGCACCCGGATCGGGGCGGGGAACACTGAAGCTTTCTTT.

This clonotype was observed a few times. The rearrangement links TRBV6-1 to TRBJ2-3, with 10 bases fitting TRBD2. Trimming removed 6 bases from V and 0 bases from J; junction bases left unmatched: 9. CDR1 and CDR2 (germline): MNHNS, SASEGT. CDR3 length: 17 amino acids. CDR3 coding DNA: TGTGCCAGCAGGCGCCTCACTAGCGGGATTAGCACAGATACGCAGTATTTT. This translates into CASRRLTSGISTDTQYF.